This TCR beta chain was recorded in a study of T cell repertoires in cytomegalovirus infection. Study-level findings and limits: Dominant in the ex vivo response were TCR beta clonotypes restricted by HLA-C and specific for CMV.

In regard to this clonotype: Its matching antigen is unknown.

A single record per CDR3 protein comes from TCRdb applying MiXCR to the reads. The sample carries about 700,000 distinct CDR3 sequences, 30% to 35% recorded once. Trimming took off 5 bases at V and 3 bases at J, with 14 bases between the two ends. CDR1 SGHVS and CDR2 FNYEAQ come from the germline V gene. The CDR3 is made up of 14 amino acids. This sequence originates from a human donor in good health (CMV status not recorded). Some clones in this sample may be carry-over from other donors' samples. The V and J genes are TRBV7-6 and TRBJ2-7; unclear D gene. The sequencing used cultured PBMCs, collected from culture after CMV antigen stimulation. The CDR3 DNA sequence: TGTGCCAGCAGCCCTTGGACCGGCCTCTACGAGCAGTACTTC. Protein sequence: CASSPWTGLYEQYF. Complete variable domain (other parts from reference TRBV7-6 and TRBJ2-7): GAGVSQSPRYKVTKRGQDVALRCDPISGHVSLYWYRQALGQGPEFLTYFNYEAQQDKSGLPNDRFSAERPEGSISTLTIQRTEQRDSAMYRCASSPWTGLYEQYFGPGTRLTVT.